This entry is about one TCR beta chain. These data come from a study of T cell repertoires in cytomegalovirus infection. With 5 bases removed from V and 7 bases from J, the gap between germline ends came to 14 bases. Germline V gene data show CDR1 as WSHSY and CDR2 as SAAADI. The CDR3 consists of 13 residues. In TCRdb, the reads were re-called with MiXCR into one record per CDR3 protein. The sample has approximately 500,000 distinct CDR3 sequences, about 11% seen once. Sequenced material: PBMCs. The V call is TRBV10-2, the J call TRBJ1-2, with D hard to call. The receptor was derived from a human donor in good health (CMV status not recorded). Some clones in this sample may be carry-over from other donors' samples. The chain's CDR3 is CASSLNGLGGYTF. The CDR3 DNA reads as TGCGCCAGCAGTTTGAACGGGTTGGGTGGCTACACCTTC.